The 17 T cell receptor beta chains given below trace back to one sample, sequenced in a study of T cell responses to AZD1222 COVID-19 vaccine. Repertoires were generated with immunoSEQ multiplex PCR, while TCRdb's copy carries only in-frame clones and drops some. The sample shows 100,000 or so clones, 70% to 90% of them seen only once. The sequenced sample was peripheral blood, obtained 28 days after the second AZD1222 dose. These receptors were obtained from an adult who received the AZD1222 COVID-19 vaccine.

V and J are TRBV7-9 and TRBJ1-1; D ambiguous. This CDR3 region has 13 residues. V was cut by 0 bases and J by 3 bases, with 5 bases left in between. The germline V gene encodes CDR1 SEHNR and CDR2 FQNEAQ (reference sequence). The CDR3 sequence is CASSLAAHTEAFF. The DNA for the CDR3 is TGTGCCAGCAGCTTAGCGGCGCACACTGAAGCTTTCTTT.

The genes are TRBV5-1 and TRBJ2-3, with D uncertain. The CDR3 has 14 residues. Trimming removed 0 bases from V and 2 bases from J, with 7 bases in between. CDR1 is SGHRS and CDR2 is YFSETQ in the germline V gene. The chain's CDR3 is CASSLGDHTDTQYF. CDR3 in DNA: TGCGCCAGCAGCTTGGGCGACCACACAGATACGCAGTATTTT. Supplemented by reference TRBV5-1 and TRBJ2-3, the full variable domain reads KAGVTQTPRYLIKTRGQQVTLSCSPISGHRSVSWYQQTPGQGLQFLFEYFSETQRNKGNFPGRFSGRQFSNSRSEMNVSTLELGDSALYLCASSLGDHTDTQYFGPGTRLTVL.

This clone is a singleton in its sample. V is TRBV28 and J is TRBJ1-5, with no clear D. Germline V gene lookup returns CDR1 MDHEN and CDR2 SYDVKM. Trimming removed 5 bases from V and 4 bases from J, with 0 bases in between. The CDR3 sequence is 10 residues long. The CDR3 nucleotides are TGTGCCAGCAGTAATCAGCCCCAGCATTTT. Its translation: CASSNQPQHF.

This chain uses TRBV2 with TRBJ2-7, with D possibly matching TRBD2 (5 bases). Deletions cut 8 bases from V and 6 bases from J, with 8 bases between. Germline CDR1 is SNHLY and CDR2 is FYNNEI. This CDR3 contains 10 residues. The CDR3 bases are TGTGCCAGCGAGGGTTTCGAGCAGTACTTC. It translates to CASEGFEQYF.

The genes are TRBV4-2 and TRBJ2-7; TRBD2 matches at 8 bases. This CDR3 contains 17 residues. The germline V gene has CDR1 LGHNA and CDR2 YNFKEQ. The V segment lost 1 base and the J segment 2 bases; nucleotides outside the gene matches: 10. CDR3 in amino acids: CASSQGTAGGPTYEQYF. CDR3 DNA: TGTGCCAGCAGCCAAGGAACCGCGGGGGGTCCCACCTACGAGCAGTACTTC.

This chain uses TRBV5-4 with TRBJ1-6; 7 bases are a match to TRBD1. This CDR3 has 14 residues. V was clipped by 1 base and J by 10 bases; unmatched bases: 5. Germline V lookup: CDR1 SGHNT, CDR2 YYREEE (reference sequence). The CDR3 spells CASSLKGAWSPLHF. CDR3 nucleotide sequence: TGTGCCAGCAGCTTGAAGGGGGCCTGGTCACCCCTCCACTTT.

This chain joins TRBV28 and TRBJ1-2; tentatively, D is TRBD1 (5 bases). The CDR3 contains 13 residues. The germline gives CDR1 MDHEN, CDR2 SYDVKM. V was cut by 4 bases and J by 0 bases, with 6 bases left in between. The CDR3 DNA reads as TGTGCCAGCAGTTGGACAACTAACTATGGCTACACCTTC. Its protein is CASSWTTNYGYTF.

V gene TRBV30 combines with J gene TRBJ1-2, with D possibly TRBD1 on 5 matching bases. Trimming cost V 2 bases and J 1 base, with 14 bases left between them. CDR1 is GTSNPN and CDR2 is SVGIG in the germline V gene (reference sequence). CDR3 length: 15 residues. The CDR3 here is CAWSRDSTVNYGYTF. The CDR3 region has the DNA TGTGCCTGGAGTCGCGACAGCACCGTTAACTATGGCTACACCTTC.

The chain joins TRBV4-2 to TRBJ1-3; D gene unclear. The ends were cut back, 6 bases at V and 1 base at J, with 10 bases in the middle. This CDR3 has 14 residues. Germline V gene lookup returns CDR1 LGHNA and CDR2 YNFKEQ. CDR3 loop: CASRASGSGNTIYF. The CDR3 bases are TGTGCCAGCAGGGCTTCGGGGTCTGGAAACACCATATATTTT.

The CDR3 DNA is TGTGCCAGCAGATTACGCGGGAGGCCCTACAATGAGCAGTTCTTC. Its protein product is CASRLRGRPYNEQFF. J is TRBJ2-1 and V is TRBV28, with TRBD2 matching 8 bases. The ends lost 6 bases at V and 2 bases at J; junction bases unmatched: 6. The CDR3 length is 15 residues. Germline assignment: CDR1 MDHEN and CDR2 SYDVKM.

This clone was seen just once. The rearrangement links TRBV5-4 to TRBJ1-1; D might be TRBD1 (6 bases). Between the trimmed V and J ends, which lost 4 bases and 0 bases, there was a span of 10 bases. CDR3 length: 14 amino acids. Per germline, CDR1 SGHNT and CDR2 YYREEE (reference sequence). This CDR3 is CASSADSMNTEAFF. The CDR3 DNA reads TGTGCCAGCAGCGCGGACAGCATGAACACTGAAGCTTTCTTT.

The chain couples TRBV28 to TRBJ2-1; D not resolved. The CDR3 has 15 amino acids. Trimming took 3 bases from V and 2 from J, leaving 11 bases between them. Germline V gives CDR1 MDHEN, CDR2 SYDVKM. The CDR3 bases are TGTGCCAGCAGTTTCTTAATTGGAGCCTACAATGAGCAGTTCTTC. Its protein product is CASSFLIGAYNEQFF.

The chain is built from TRBV19 and TRBJ2-2; D call uncertain. This CDR3 region has 14 residues. Germline CDR1 LNHDA, CDR2 SQIVND (reference sequence). V was shortened by 1 base and J by 2 bases, with 5 bases between the two germline ends. CDR3 amino acids: CASSIGRNTGELFF. CDR3 sequence (DNA): TGTGCCAGTAGTATAGGACGAAACACCGGGGAGCTGTTTTTT.

The V and J genes are TRBV18 and TRBJ2-5; D gene unclear. Germline CDR1 and CDR2: KGHSH and LQKENI. This CDR3 has 14 amino acids. V dropped 3 bases and J dropped 1 base, with 9 bases sitting between them. CDR3 amino acids: CASSPVASQETQYF. The CDR3 DNA is TGTGCCAGCTCACCGGTGGCGAGCCAAGAGACCCAGTACTTC. The full variable domain, its missing parts supplied by reference TRBV18 and TRBJ2-5, is NAGVMQNPRHLVRRRGQEARLRCSPMKGHSHVYWYRQLPEEGLKFMVYLQKENIIDESGMPKERFSAEFPKEGPSILRIQQVVRGDSAAYFCASSPVASQETQYFGPGTRLLVL.

This clone appeared a few times. The chain is built from TRBV6-1 and TRBJ1-2; no clear D. The germline V gene encodes CDR1 MNHNS and CDR2 SASEGT. The CDR3 length is 12 residues. V was trimmed by 2 bases and J by 8 bases, leaving 9 bases between them. As DNA, the CDR3 is TGTGCCAGCAGTGAAAATGGGCTGGGCTACACCTTC. Amino acids: CASSENGLGYTF.

The chain couples TRBV9 to TRBJ1-1, with 7 bases matching TRBD1. The CDR3 extends over 15 amino acids. The germline gives CDR1 SGDLS, CDR2 YYNGEE. Trimming removed 1 base from V and 4 bases from J; junction bases left unmatched: 7. The CDR3 DNA sequence: TGTGCCAGCAGCGTAACAGGGGTTTTAAGCACTGAAGCTTTCTTT. This sequence encodes CASSVTGVLSTEAFF.

The J gene is TRBJ1-2, the V gene TRBV5-4; TRBD1 might be the D (5 bases). Germline lookup yields CDR1 SGHNT and CDR2 YYREEE (reference sequence). The germline V and J ends were trimmed by 0 bases and 4 bases, with 10 bases remaining between them. This CDR3 has 14 residues. The CDR3 reads CASSLGTNSYGYTF. The CDR3 DNA reads as TGTGCCAGCAGCTTGGGGACAAATTCCTATGGCTACACCTTC.